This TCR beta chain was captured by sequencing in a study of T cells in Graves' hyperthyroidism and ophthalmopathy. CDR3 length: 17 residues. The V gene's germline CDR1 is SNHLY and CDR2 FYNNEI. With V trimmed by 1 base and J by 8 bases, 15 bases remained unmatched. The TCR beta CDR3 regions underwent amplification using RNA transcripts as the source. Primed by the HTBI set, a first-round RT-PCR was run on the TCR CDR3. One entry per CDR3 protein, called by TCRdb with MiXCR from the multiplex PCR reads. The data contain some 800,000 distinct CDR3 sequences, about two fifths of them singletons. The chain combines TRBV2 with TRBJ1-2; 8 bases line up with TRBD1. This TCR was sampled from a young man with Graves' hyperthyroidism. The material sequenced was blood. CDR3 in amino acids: CASSEGVAGGSPLGYTF. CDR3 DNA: TGTGCCAGCAGTGAAGGTGTGGCAGGGGGCTCTCCTTTGGGCTACACCTTC.